The clone carrying this T cell receptor (beta chain) was counted a few times. The data were taken from a study of blood T cells in healthy people across ages. Germline V CDR1 and CDR2: SGHTA, FQGNSA. The V and J ends lost 3 bases and 7 bases, in that order; junction bases with no gene match: 8. CDR3 size: 15 residues. Alongside a J-beta primer mix, a sample-barcoded 5' primer served in a second PCR lasting about 6 to 11 cycles. TCRdb re-analysed the 5' RACE reads in MiXCR, keeping a single row per CDR3 protein. The table lists about a million distinct CDR3 sequences, roughly two fifths of them singletons.

Sequences were obtained from blood. V is TRBV7-2 and J is TRBJ1-4; 7 bases match TRBD1. The receptor was isolated from a man between 18 and 35 years old in good health. CDR3 nucleotides: TGTGCCAGCAGCTTGACGACAGGGTGGAGTGAAAAACTGTTTTTT. It codes for CASSLTTGWSEKLFF.